Presented here are 10 T cell receptor beta chains from one specimen sequenced in a study of OX40 agonist ivuxolimab in advanced cancers. Only in-frame clones appear in the TCRdb table, and some are missing; sequencing was by immunoSEQ multiplex PCR. The sample holds approximately 82,000 clones, roughly 89% seen once. Sequenced here: CD4+ or CD8+ T cells sorted from blood, sampled in a trial of the OX40 agonist ivuxolimab. Every receptor here comes from an adult with an advanced solid tumor such as melanoma, head and neck, liver or kidney cancer.

In this sample, this clone turned up once. The V gene is TRBV29-1, the J gene TRBJ2-3; D not certain. V was clipped by 3 bases and J by 2 bases, with 9 bases between them. CDR3 length: 13 amino acids. Germline V lookup: CDR1 SQVTM, CDR2 ANQGSEA. CDR3 nucleotides: TGCAGCGTTGAGCTTGGCGTCACAGATACGCAGTATTTT. This sequence encodes CSVELGVTDTQYF.

This chain uses TRBV5-1 with TRBJ2-7; D possibly uses TRBD1 or TRBD2 (5 bases each). Trimming removed 5 bases at V and 3 bases at J, with 15 bases between. Germline V gene sequence: CDR1 SGHRS, CDR2 YFSETQ. This CDR3 is built from 14 residues. This CDR3 is CASSWDRPYYEQYF. CDR3 in DNA: TGCGCCAGCAGTTGGGACCGTCCGTACTACGAGCAGTACTTC.

J is TRBJ1-1 and V is TRBV6-1; TRBD1 might be the D (5 bases). CDR1 and CDR2 (germline): MNHNS, SASEGT. The CDR3 is 14 residues long. Deletions cut 6 bases from V and 0 bases from J, with 11 bases between. The CDR3 nucleotides read TGTGCCAGCAGCCCGGGGCTGTTGAACACTGAAGCTTTCTTT. It translates to CASSPGLLNTEAFF.

The CDR3 region is CASSAWGEAGANVLTF. CDR3 nucleotide sequence: TGTGCCAGCTCCGCCTGGGGAGAGGCTGGGGCCAACGTCCTGACTTTC. V usage is TRBV18 and J usage is TRBJ2-6; a possible D gene is TRBD2 (5 bases). The CDR3 runs 16 residues. V was pared by 6 bases and J by 2 bases, with 14 bases between. Germline CDR1 is KGHSH and CDR2 is LQKENI.

The chain links TRBV7-3 to TRBJ2-2; 8 positions agree with TRBD1. Germline V gene lookup returns CDR1 SGHTA and CDR2 FQGTGA. The CDR3 has 15 amino acids. V shed 5 bases, J shed 4 bases, and the junction held 6 bases outside the gene matches. The DNA for the CDR3 is TGTGCCAGCAGCGCGACAGGGGACAGCACCGGGGAGCTGTTTTTT. It is translated as CASSATGDSTGELFF.

V usage is TRBV30 and J usage is TRBJ2-1; TRBD1 might be the D (6 bases). CDR3 size: 13 residues. CDR1 GTSNPN and CDR2 SVGIG come from the germline V gene (reference sequence). V lost 6 bases, J lost 8 bases, and 17 bases lay in between. CDR3 loop: CACLIQGVHEQFF. The CDR3, as DNA: TGTGCCTGCCTGATACAGGGCGTCCATGAGCAGTTCTTC.

The rearrangement uses TRBV19 and TRBJ2-7; no firm D call. Looked up from germline, CDR1 is LNHDA and CDR2 is SQIVND (reference sequence). Trimming removed 1 base from V and 0 bases from J, with 10 bases in between. This CDR3 has 15 amino acids. The DNA for the CDR3 is TGTGCCAGTAGTATAGGCGACCTAAGCTCCTACGAGCAGTACTTC. This gives the protein CASSIGDLSSYEQYF.

The rearrangement joins TRBV11-2 to TRBJ1-2; possible D gene TRBD1, 6 bases. The germline V gene has CDR1 SGHAT and CDR2 FQNNGV. The CDR3 has 15 residues. Trimming removed 1 base from V and 8 bases from J, with 17 bases in between. The CDR3, as DNA: TGTGCCAGCAGCTTAGGAGTGGGACACATATTCGGCTACACCTTC. It yields the protein CASSLGVGHIFGYTF.

This clone came up once. This sequence joins TRBV6-1 and TRBJ1-2; a possible D gene is TRBD1 (6 bases). V was shortened by 6 bases and J by 5 bases, with 13 bases between the two germline ends. Germline-derived CDR1 and CDR2 are MNHNS and SASEGT. The CDR3 is 13 amino acids. The CDR3 DNA reads TGTGCCAGCAGCCCGGACAGAAAATATGGCTACACCTTC. It yields the protein CASSPDRKYGYTF.

This clone was recorded once. This CDR3 reads CASSPRGGYSGANVLTF. The CDR3 DNA sequence: TGCGCCAGCAGCCCTCGGGGAGGCTACTCTGGGGCCAACGTCCTGACTTTC. The chain carries TRBV4-1 and TRBJ2-6; TRBD2 might be the D (6 bases). Germline V gene lookup returns CDR1 MGHRA and CDR2 YSYEKL. The CDR3 length is 17 residues. V dropped 4 bases and J dropped 0 bases, with 13 bases sitting between them.